The source of this T cell receptor (beta chain) is a study of blood T cell repertoires in COVID-19. This clone appeared a few times. Here immunoSEQ multiplex PCR was the method, and the copy in TCRdb shows in-frame clones only, minus some. The data contain 200,000 to 250,000 clones, around 82% of them singletons. The CDR3 has 14 amino acids. The V end was cut by 0 bases, the J end by 1 base, with 9 bases between. CDR1 and CDR2 from the germline V gene are GTSNPN and SVGIG (reference sequence). This receptor was obtained from a woman in her 70s with acute or convalescent COVID-19. The V gene is TRBV30, the J gene TRBJ1-2, with a possible D match to TRBD1 (5 bases). Material for sequencing was peripheral blood. CDR3 in DNA: TGTGCCTGGAGTGTACGGGGGTTTAACTATGGCTACACCTTC. Protein: CAWSVRGFNYGYTF. Variable domain in full (rest from reference TRBV30 and TRBJ1-2): SQTIHQWPATLVQPVGSPLSLECTVEGTSNPNLYWYRQAAGRGLQLLFYSVGIGQISSEVPQNLSASRPQDRQFILSSKKLLLSDSGFYLCAWSVRGFNYGYTFGSGTRLTVV.